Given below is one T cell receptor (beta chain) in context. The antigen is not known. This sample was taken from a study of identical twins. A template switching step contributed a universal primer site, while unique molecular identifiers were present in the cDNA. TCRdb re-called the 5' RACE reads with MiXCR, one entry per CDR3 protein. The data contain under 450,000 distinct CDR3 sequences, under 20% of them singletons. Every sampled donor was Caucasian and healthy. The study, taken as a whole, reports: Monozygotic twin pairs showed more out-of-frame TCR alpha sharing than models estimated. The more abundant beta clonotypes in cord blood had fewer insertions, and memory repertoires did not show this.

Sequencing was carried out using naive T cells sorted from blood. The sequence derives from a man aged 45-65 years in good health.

In nucleotides, the CDR3 is TGCAGCGTTGAGACAGGGGCCCTCCTAACCACTGAAGCTTTCTTT. Protein: CSVETGALLTTEAFF. The rearrangement joins TRBV29-1 to TRBJ1-1; 8 positions match TRBD1. V trimming: 3 bases; J trimming: 4 bases; junction bases outside the gene matches: 10. Germline CDR1 reads SQVTM; CDR2 reads ANQGSEA. The CDR3 consists of 15 residues.